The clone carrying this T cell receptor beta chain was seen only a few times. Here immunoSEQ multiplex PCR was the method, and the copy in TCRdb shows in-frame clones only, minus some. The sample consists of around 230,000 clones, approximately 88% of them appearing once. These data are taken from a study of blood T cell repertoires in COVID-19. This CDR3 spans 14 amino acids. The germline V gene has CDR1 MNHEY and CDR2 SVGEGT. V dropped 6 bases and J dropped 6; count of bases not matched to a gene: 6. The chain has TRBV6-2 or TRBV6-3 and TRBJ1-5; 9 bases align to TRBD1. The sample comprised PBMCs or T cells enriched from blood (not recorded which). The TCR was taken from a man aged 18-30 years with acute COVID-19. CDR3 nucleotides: TGTGCCAGCAGCCTACAGGGGGCGGTTCAGCCCCAGCATTTT. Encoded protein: CASSLQGAVQPQHF.